The clone carrying this T cell receptor (beta chain) occurred a few times. Its antigen is not known. At the DNA level, this CDR3 is encoded by other sequences in the same sample as well. This CDR3 comprises 11 residues. V gave up 4 bases and J gave up 2 bases, with 3 bases separating them. Germline CDR1 and CDR2: SEHNR and FQNEAQ (reference sequence). This record belongs to a study of T cell responses to AZD1222 COVID-19 vaccine. Study-level results: Vaccination with two AZD1222 doses was followed by a rise in Spike-specific TCR breadth and depth. No repertoire was sampled before or during the peak T cell response, only after it.

Sequencing used immunoSEQ multiplex PCR; TCRdb keeps in-frame clones, though not all of them. The sample includes roughly 120,000 clones, about nine tenths of them seen just once. This TCR was sampled from an adult in good health. The sequencing used peripheral blood, collected on day 0 of AZD1222 vaccination. The V and J genes are TRBV7-9 and TRBJ2-7; D remains ambiguous. CDR3 sequence reads: CASSSTYEQYF. DNA for the CDR3: TGTGCCAGCAGCTCAACCTACGAGCAGTACTTC.